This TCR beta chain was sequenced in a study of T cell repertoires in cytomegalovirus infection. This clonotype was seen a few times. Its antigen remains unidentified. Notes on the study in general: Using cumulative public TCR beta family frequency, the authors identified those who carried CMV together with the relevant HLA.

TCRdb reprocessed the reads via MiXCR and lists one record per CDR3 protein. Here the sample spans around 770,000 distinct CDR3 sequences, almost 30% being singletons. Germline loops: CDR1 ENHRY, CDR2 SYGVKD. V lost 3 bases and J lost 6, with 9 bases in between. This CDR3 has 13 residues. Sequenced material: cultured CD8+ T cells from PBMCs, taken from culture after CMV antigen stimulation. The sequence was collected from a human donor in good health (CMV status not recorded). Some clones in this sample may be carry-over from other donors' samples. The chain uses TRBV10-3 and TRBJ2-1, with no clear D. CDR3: CAISDTRGNEQFF. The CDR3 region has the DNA TGTGCCATCAGTGACACGAGAGGCAATGAGCAGTTCTTC.